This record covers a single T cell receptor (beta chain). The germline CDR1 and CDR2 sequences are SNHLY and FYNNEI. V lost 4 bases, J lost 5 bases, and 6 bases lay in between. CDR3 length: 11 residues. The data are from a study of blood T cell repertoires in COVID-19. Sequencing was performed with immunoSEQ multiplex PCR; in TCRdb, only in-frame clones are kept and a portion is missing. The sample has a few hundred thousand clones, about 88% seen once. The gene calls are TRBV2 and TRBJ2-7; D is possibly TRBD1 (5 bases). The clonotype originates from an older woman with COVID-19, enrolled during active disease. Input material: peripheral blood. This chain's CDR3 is CASSGQHEQYF. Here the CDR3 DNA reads TGTGCCAGCAGTGGACAGCACGAGCAGTACTTC.